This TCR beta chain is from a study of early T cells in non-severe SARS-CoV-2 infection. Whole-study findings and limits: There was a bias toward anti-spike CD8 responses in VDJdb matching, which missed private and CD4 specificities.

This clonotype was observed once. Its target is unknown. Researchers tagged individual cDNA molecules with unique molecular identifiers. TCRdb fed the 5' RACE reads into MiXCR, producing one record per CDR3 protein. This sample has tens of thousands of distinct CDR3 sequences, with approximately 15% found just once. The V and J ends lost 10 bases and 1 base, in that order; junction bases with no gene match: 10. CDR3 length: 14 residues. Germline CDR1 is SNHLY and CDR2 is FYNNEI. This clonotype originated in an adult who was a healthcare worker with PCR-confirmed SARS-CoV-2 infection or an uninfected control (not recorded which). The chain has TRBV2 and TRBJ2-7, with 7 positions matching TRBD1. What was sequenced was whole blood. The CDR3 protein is CAIRRDSSSYEQYF. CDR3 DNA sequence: TGTGCCATTCGTCGGGACAGTTCATCCTACGAGCAGTACTTC.